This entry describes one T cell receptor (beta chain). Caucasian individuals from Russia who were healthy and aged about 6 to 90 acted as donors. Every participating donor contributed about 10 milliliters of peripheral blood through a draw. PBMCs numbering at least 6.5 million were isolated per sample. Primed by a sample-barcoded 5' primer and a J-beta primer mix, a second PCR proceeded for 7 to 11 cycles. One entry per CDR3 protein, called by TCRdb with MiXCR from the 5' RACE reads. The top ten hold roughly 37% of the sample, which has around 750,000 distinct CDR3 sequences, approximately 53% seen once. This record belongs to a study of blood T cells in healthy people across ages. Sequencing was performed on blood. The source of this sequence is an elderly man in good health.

As DNA, the CDR3 is TGCGCCAGCAGCTCGGCTTGGACAGGGGTGAACACCATATATTTT. Amino acids: CASSSAWTGVNTIYF. V is TRBV5-1 and J is TRBJ1-3; 9 bases are shared with TRBD1. CDR3 length equals 15 residues. The trim removed 3 bases at V and 7 bases at J, leaving 8 bases unmatched. CDR1 is SGHRS and CDR2 is YFSETQ in the germline V gene.